The subject of this entry is one T cell receptor (beta chain). Its antigen is as yet unknown. One end of the junction is discordant with germline, which a read error may explain. The record originates from a study of T cell repertoires in cytomegalovirus infection. Turning to the study itself: It was the public TCR beta signatures that indicated both CMV infection and matching HLA type.

This CDR3 spans 17 amino acids. From germline, CDR1 is SGHVS and CDR2 FQNEAQ. From the reads, TCRdb called clonotypes with MiXCR, one entry per CDR3 protein. The table records fewer than 550,000 distinct CDR3 sequences, roughly 30% of them present only once. General study points: There were carriers of CMV plus the relevant HLA, and cumulative public TCR beta family frequency identified them. Dominating the ex vivo response were TCR beta clonotypes that were CMV-specific and HLA-C-restricted.

The chain has TRBV7-8 and TRBJ1-3; a weak D match, TRBD1 (6 bases). This TCR came from a human donor in good health (CMV status not recorded). Some clones in this sample may be carry-over from other donors' samples. Sequencing used PBMCs. CDR3 sequence (DNA): TGTGCCAGCAGCTTAGCCTCAACAGGGCCGGATGGACACACCATCTATTTT. Protein product: CASSLASTGPDGHTIYF.